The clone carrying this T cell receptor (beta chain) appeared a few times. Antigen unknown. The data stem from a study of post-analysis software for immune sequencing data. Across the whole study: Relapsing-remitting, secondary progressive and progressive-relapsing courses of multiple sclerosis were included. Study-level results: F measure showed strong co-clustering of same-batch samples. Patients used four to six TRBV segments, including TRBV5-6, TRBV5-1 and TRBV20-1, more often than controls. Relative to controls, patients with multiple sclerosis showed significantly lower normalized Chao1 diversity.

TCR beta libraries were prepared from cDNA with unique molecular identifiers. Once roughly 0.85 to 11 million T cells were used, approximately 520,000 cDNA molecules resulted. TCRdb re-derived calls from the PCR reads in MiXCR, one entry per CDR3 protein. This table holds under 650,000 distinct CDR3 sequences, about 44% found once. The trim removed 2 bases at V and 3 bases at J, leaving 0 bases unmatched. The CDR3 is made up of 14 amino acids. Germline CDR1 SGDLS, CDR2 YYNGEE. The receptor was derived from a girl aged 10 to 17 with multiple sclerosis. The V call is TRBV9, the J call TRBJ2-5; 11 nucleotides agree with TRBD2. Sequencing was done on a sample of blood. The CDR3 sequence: CASSVGLAEETQYF. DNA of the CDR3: TGTGCCAGCAGCGTGGGACTAGCGGAAGAGACCCAGTACTTC.